These T cell receptor beta chains were read from a single sample in a study of blood T cell repertoires in COVID-19. TCRdb's table, derived via immunoSEQ multiplex PCR, lists solely in-frame clones and lacks some. The table records about 440,000 clones, about 90% of them present only once. The sample consisted of PBMCs or T cells enriched from blood (not recorded which). Receptors were obtained from a man younger than 35 who had recovered from COVID-19. CDR3s include the opening cysteine and the closing phenylalanine or tryptophan. Each record gives: J gene, D gene, V gene, clone size, CDR3 protein, CDR3 DNA. D genes are given only for firm matches. The size field is filled for only some rows; it gives once, few, many or a size class.

TRBJ1-5 | - | TRBV10-2 | - | CASSVTPDSDRQPQHF | TGCGCCAGCAGTGTTACACCGGACTCGGATCGTCAGCCCCAGCATTTT
TRBJ2-5 | TRBD1 | TRBV11-3 | - | CASSSHRGQETQYF | TGTGCCAGCAGCTCTCACAGGGGGCAGGAGACCCAGTACTTC
TRBJ2-3 | - | TRBV30 | - | CAWSEIAGTDTQYF | TGTGCCTGGAGTGAAATAGCGGGCACAGATACGCAGTATTTT
TRBJ1-4 | TRBD1 | TRBV6-5 | - | CASAAGGEKLFF | TGTGCCAGCGCGGCAGGGGGAGAAAAACTGTTTTTT
TRBJ1-6 | - | TRBV7-8 | - | CASSPGGNSPLHF | TGTGCCAGCAGCCCCGGGGGTAATTCACCCCTCCACTTT
TRBJ1-1 | TRBD1 | TRBV9 | - | CASSPRGTGRTEAFF | TGTGCCAGCAGCCCCCGGGGGACAGGGAGAACTGAAGCTTTCTTT
TRBJ1-4 | - | TRBV7-2 | - | CASSLVGGVNEKLFF | TGTGCCAGCAGCTTAGTTGGAGGAGTTAATGAAAAACTGTTTTTT
TRBJ2-7 | TRBD1 | TRBV19 | once | CASTLEYRGQVYEQYF | TGTGCCAGTACCCTGGAGTATCGGGGACAGGTCTACGAGCAGTACTTC
TRBJ1-6 | - | TRBV6-1 | - | CASSESGVYNSPLHF | TGTGCCAGCAGTGAGAGCGGAGTCTATAATTCACCCCTCCACTTT
TRBJ1-2 | - | TRBV2 | - | CASGQPTLYGYTF | TGTGCCAGCGGACAGCCAACCCTCTATGGCTACACCTTC
TRBJ2-5 | - | TRBV18 | - | CARSLGVQETQYF | TGTGCCAGGTCCCTCGGGGTTCAAGAGACCCAGTACTTC
TRBJ1-3 | - | TRBV5-6 | - | CASGRPGFGNTIYF | TGTGCCAGCGGAAGACCAGGTTTTGGAAACACCATATATTTT
TRBJ1-1 | TRBD1 | TRBV10-1 | - | CASSDDRAYTEAFF | TGCGCCAGCAGTGATGACAGGGCATATACTGAAGCTTTCTTT
TRBJ1-1 | - | TRBV6-5 | - | CASIRAGDGEAFF | TGTGCCAGCATCCGTGCAGGGGATGGTGAAGCTTTCTTT
TRBJ1-6 | - | TRBV2 | - | CASGKDFSPLHF | TGTGCCAGCGGAAAGGACTTTTCACCCCTCCACTTT
TRBJ2-7 | TRBD2 | TRBV6-5 | - | CASTASGSSYEQYF | TGTGCCAGCACGGCTAGCGGGAGTAGCTACGAGCAGTACTTC
TRBJ1-1 | - | TRBV19 | once | CATRAGDTMNTEAFF | TGTGCCACCCGGGCGGGGGACACCATGAACACTGAAGCTTTCTTT
TRBJ1-2 | - | TRBV2 | - | CAGTPDKLYGYTF | TGTGCCGGAACACCGGACAAATTATATGGCTACACCTTC
TRBJ2-2 | - | TRBV21-1 | - | CASSQNVGVAGELFF | TGTGCCAGCAGTCAAAATGTAGGGGTTGCCGGGGAGCTGTTTTTT
TRBJ2-1 | TRBD2 | TRBV7-9 | - | CASSLPSRTSGSTDNEQFF | TGTGCCAGCAGCTTACCCTCTCGGACTAGCGGGAGTACGGACAATGAGCAGTTCTTC
TRBJ2-5 | - | TRBV18 | - | CASSLSGVQETQYF | TGTGCCAGCTCCTTATCCGGGGTCCAAGAGACCCAGTACTTC
TRBJ2-5 | - | TRBV6-4 | - | CASSRDWQETQYF | TGTGCCAGCAGCCGGGACTGGCAAGAGACCCAGTACTTC
TRBJ2-3 | - | TRBV5-6 | - | CASSLGRDTDTQYF | TGTGCCAGCAGCTTGGGGAGGGATACAGATACGCAGTATTTT
TRBJ1-6 | - | TRBV7-6 | - | CASSPLGDFLSPLHF | TGTGCCAGCAGCCCCCTTGGGGACTTCCTTTCACCCCTCCACTTT
TRBJ1-4 | - | TRBV6-1 | - | CASSEARSEIEKLFF | TGTGCCAGCAGTGAAGCGAGGTCGGAGATCGAAAAACTGTTTTTT
TRBJ1-1 | - | TRBV7-9 | - | CASSPRGGRRNTEAFF | TGTGCCAGCAGCCCCCGCGGAGGCAGGAGGAACACTGAAGCTTTCTTT
TRBJ1-1 | - | TRBV29-1 | - | CSVELNTNTEAFF | TGCAGCGTTGAATTGAACACGAACACTGAAGCTTTCTTT
TRBJ1-3 | TRBD1 | TRBV7-8 | - | CASSLTGGVGTGNTIYF | TGTGCCAGCAGCTTAACAGGGGGCGTTGGTACTGGAAACACCATATATTTT
TRBJ2-7 | TRBD1 | TRBV3-1/TRBV3-2 | - | CASSQVGTGTYEQYF | TGTGCCAGCAGCCAAGTGGGGACAGGGACCTACGAGCAGTACTTC
TRBJ2-3 | - | TRBV5-4 | - | CASSRGHDKVTDTQYF | TGTGCCAGCAGCAGAGGACACGATAAGGTCACAGATACGCAGTATTTT
TRBJ1-6 | - | TRBV2 | - | CASITQGLSSPLHF | TGTGCCAGCATTACGCAGGGGCTATCCTCACCCCTCCACTTT
TRBJ2-7 | - | TRBV29-1 | - | CSGMTGNYEQYF | TGCAGCGGAATGACAGGAAACTACGAGCAGTACTTC
TRBJ2-7 | - | TRBV5-4 | - | CASSLGPRGEQYF | TGTGCCAGCAGCTTGGGACCGCGGGGCGAGCAGTACTTC
TRBJ1-4 | TRBD1 | TRBV11-3 | once | CASSLGGLDRPNEKLFF | TGTGCCAGCAGCTTAGGAGGTTTGGACAGGCCTAATGAAAAACTGTTTTTT
TRBJ1-1 | - | TRBV20-1 | - | CSASAQGTEAFF | TGCAGTGCTAGTGCACAGGGCACTGAAGCTTTCTTT
TRBJ1-2 | TRBD1 | TRBV2 | - | CASSGTGQVSYGYTF | TGTGCCAGCAGTGGGACGGGACAGGTCTCGTATGGCTACACCTTC
TRBJ2-7 | TRBD2 | TRBV7-6 | once | CASSSLAGPSTYEQYF | TGTGCCAGCAGCTCCCTAGCGGGGCCGTCAACCTACGAGCAGTACTTC
TRBJ1-2 | - | TRBV11-2 | - | CASSLNFPSYGYTF | TGTGCCAGCAGCTTAAATTTCCCCTCCTATGGCTACACCTTC
TRBJ1-3 | - | TRBV19 | - | CASRVDRSSGNTIYF | TGTGCCAGTAGGGTAGACAGATCGTCTGGAAACACCATATATTTT
TRBJ2-1 | TRBD1 | TRBV5-6 | - | CASSLFGQAPFEQFF | TGTGCCAGCAGCTTGTTCGGACAGGCACCATTTGAGCAGTTCTTC
TRBJ1-2 | TRBD1 | TRBV27 | - | CASSLLGQGAYGYTF | TGTGCCAGCAGTTTATTGGGACAGGGGGCCTATGGCTACACCTTC
TRBJ1-3 | TRBD1 | TRBV19 | - | CASSMGTGSGNTIYF | TGTGCCAGTAGTATGGGGACAGGTTCTGGAAACACCATATATTTT
TRBJ2-7 | - | TRBV9 | once | CASSVSGTFQYEQYF | TGTGCCAGCAGCGTTTCCGGGACTTTCCAATACGAGCAGTACTTC
TRBJ1-2 | TRBD1 | TRBV24-1 | - | CATSETGQSNYGYTF | TGTGCCACCAGTGAGACGGGACAGTCTAACTATGGCTACACCTTC
TRBJ2-5 | TRBD1 | TRBV27 | - | CASSPYGTAQETQYF | TGTGCCAGCAGCCCTTATGGGACAGCCCAAGAGACCCAGTACTTC
TRBJ2-3 | - | TRBV7-9 | - | CASSGPGDTQYF | TGTGCCAGCAGCGGACCAGGGGATACGCAGTATTTT
TRBJ2-7 | TRBD2 | TRBV28 | - | CASSLAGTSAGRF | TGTGCCAGCAGTTTAGCCGGGACTAGCGCCGGTCGGTTC
TRBJ1-1 | TRBD1 | TRBV6-6 | - | CASSLSPGTGVSRGKNTEAFF | TGTGCCAGCAGTCTCTCCCCCGGGACAGGGGTAAGTCGGGGGAAGAACACTGAAGCTTTCTTT
TRBJ1-1 | - | TRBV10-3 | - | CAISAPGEGNTEAFF | TGTGCCATCAGTGCCCCAGGGGAGGGGAACACTGAAGCTTTCTTT
TRBJ1-4 | - | TRBV2 | once | CASRTANEKLFF | TGTGCCAGCAGGACAGCTAATGAAAAACTGTTTTTT